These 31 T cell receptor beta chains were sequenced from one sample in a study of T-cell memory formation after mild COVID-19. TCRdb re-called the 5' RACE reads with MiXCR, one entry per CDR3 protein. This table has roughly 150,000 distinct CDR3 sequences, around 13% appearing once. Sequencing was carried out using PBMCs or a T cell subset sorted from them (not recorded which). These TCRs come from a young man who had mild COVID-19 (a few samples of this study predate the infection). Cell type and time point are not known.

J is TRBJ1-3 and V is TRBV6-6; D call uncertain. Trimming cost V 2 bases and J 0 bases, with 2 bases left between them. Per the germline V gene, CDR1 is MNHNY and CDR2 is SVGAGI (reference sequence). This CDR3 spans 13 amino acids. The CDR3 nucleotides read TGTGCCAGCAGTTACACCTCTGGAAACACCATATATTTT. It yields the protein CASSYTSGNTIYF.

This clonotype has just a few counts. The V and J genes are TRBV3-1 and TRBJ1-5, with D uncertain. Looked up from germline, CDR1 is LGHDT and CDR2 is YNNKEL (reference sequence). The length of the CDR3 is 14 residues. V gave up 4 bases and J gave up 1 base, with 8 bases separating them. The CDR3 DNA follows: TGTGCCAGCAGCCTCGGTTGGAGCAATCAGCCCCAGCATTTT. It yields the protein CASSLGWSNQPQHF. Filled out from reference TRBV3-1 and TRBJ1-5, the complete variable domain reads DTAVSQTPKYLVTQMGNDKSIKCEQNLGHDTMYWYKQDSKKFLKIMFSYNNKELIINETVPNRFSPKSPDKAHLNLHINSLELGDSAVYFCASSLGWSNQPQHFGDGTRLSIL.

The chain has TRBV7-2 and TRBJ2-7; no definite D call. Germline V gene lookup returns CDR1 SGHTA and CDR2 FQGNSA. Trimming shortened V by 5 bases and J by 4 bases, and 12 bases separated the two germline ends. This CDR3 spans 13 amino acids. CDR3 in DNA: TGTGCCAGCAGCCTGGACCCCAATTACGAGCAGTACGTC. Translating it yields CASSLDPNYEQYV.

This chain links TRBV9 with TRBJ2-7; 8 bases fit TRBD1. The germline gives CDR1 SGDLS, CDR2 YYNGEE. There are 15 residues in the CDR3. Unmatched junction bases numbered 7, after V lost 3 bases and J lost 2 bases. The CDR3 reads CASSARTGYAYEQYF. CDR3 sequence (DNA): TGTGCCAGCAGCGCCCGGACAGGGTACGCCTACGAGCAGTACTTC.

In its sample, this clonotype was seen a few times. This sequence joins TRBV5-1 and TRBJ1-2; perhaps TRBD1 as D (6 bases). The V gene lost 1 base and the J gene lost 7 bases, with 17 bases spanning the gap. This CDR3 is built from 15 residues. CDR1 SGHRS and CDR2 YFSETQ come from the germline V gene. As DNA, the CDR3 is TGCGCCAGCAGCTTGAACCCCGGGACACAGCGTGGCTACACCTTC. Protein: CASSLNPGTQRGYTF. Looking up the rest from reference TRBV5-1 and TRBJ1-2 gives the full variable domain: KAGVTQTPRYLIKTRGQQVTLSCSPISGHRSVSWYQQTPGQGLQFLFEYFSETQRNKGNFPGRFSGRQFSNSRSEMNVSTLELGDSALYLCASSLNPGTQRGYTFGSGTRLTVV.

The CDR3 protein is CASSRSGAGELFF. As DNA, the CDR3 is TGTGCCAGCAGCCGGTCGGGTGCCGGGGAGCTGTTTTTT. The chain links TRBV7-7 to TRBJ2-2; D not resolved. Germline CDR1 is SSHAT and CDR2 is FNYEAQ (reference sequence). Trimming stripped 5 bases from V and 6 bases from J, with 10 bases between. CDR3 length equals 13 residues.

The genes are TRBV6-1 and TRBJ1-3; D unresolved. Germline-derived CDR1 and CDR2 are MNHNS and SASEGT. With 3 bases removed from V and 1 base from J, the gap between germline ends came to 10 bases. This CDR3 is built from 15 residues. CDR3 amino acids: CASSDGFSSGNTIYF. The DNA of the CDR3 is TGTGCCAGCAGTGATGGTTTTTCTTCTGGAAACACCATATATTTT.

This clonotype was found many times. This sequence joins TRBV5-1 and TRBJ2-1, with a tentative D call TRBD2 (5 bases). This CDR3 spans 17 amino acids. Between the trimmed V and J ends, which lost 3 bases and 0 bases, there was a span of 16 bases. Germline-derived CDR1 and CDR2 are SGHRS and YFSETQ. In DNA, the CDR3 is TGCGCCAGCAGCTCCACGGCAGGCAGCGGCTCCTACAATGAGCAGTTCTTC. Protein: CASSSTAGSGSYNEQFF.

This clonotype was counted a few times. The CDR3: CASSPEGVGTEAFF. In DNA, the CDR3 is TGCGCCAGCAGCCCCGAAGGGGTGGGCACTGAAGCTTTCTTT. This chain connects TRBV5-1 to TRBJ1-1; tentative D call: TRBD1 (5 bases). The germline CDR1 and CDR2 sequences are SGHRS and YFSETQ. The V gene lost 4 bases and the J gene lost 4 bases, with 14 bases spanning the gap. The CDR3 covers 14 residues.

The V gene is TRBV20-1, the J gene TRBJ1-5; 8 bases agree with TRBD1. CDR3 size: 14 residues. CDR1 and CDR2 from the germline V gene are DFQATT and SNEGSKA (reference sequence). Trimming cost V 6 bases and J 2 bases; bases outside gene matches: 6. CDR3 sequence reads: CSADAGGRNQPQHF. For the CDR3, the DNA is TGCAGTGCCGACGCAGGGGGCCGCAATCAGCCCCAGCATTTT.

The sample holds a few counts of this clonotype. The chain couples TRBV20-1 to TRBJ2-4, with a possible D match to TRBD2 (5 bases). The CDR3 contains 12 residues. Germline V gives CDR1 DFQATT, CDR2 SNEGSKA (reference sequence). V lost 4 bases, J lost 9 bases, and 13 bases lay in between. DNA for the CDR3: TGCAGTGCTAACACCGCGGGTCGCATTCAGTACTTC. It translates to CSANTAGRIQYF.

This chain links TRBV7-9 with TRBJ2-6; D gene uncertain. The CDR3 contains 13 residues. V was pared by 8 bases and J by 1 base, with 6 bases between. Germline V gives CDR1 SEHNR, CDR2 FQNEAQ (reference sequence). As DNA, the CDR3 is TGTGCCAGCTCGACTTCTGGGGCCAACGTCCTGACTTTC. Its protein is CASSTSGANVLTF.

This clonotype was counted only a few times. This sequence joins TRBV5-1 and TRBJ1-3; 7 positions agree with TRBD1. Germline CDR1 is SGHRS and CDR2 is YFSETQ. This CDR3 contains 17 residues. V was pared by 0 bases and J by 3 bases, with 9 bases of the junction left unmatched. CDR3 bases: TGCGCCAGCAGCTTGGGACTACAGGGGATCGGTGGAAACACCATATATTTT. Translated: CASSLGLQGIGGNTIYF.

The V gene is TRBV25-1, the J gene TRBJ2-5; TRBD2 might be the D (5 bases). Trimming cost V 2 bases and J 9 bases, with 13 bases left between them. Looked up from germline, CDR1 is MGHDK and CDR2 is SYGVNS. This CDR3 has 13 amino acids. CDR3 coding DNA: TGTGCCAGCAGTGAAGGGGATACGAGGGCCCAGTACTTC. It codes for CASSEGDTRAQYF.

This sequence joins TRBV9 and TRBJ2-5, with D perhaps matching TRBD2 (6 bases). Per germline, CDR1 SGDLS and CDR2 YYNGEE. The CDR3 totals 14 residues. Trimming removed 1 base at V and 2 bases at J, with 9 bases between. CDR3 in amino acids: CASSVNAGQETQYF. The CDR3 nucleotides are TGTGCCAGCAGCGTAAATGCGGGACAAGAGACCCAGTACTTC. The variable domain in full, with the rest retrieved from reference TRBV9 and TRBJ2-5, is DSGVTQTPKHLITATGQRVTLRCSPRSGDLSVYWYQQSLDQGLQFLIQYYNGEERAKGNILERFSAQQFPDLHSELNLSSLELGDSALYFCASSVNAGQETQYFGPGTRLLVL.

CDR3 DNA: TGCGCCAGCAGCTTGGGACCAGGGAGCACTGAAGCTTTCTTT. Its translation is CASSLGPGSTEAFF. The rearrangement uses TRBV5-1 and TRBJ1-1; D perhaps matches TRBD1 (5 bases). There are 14 residues in the CDR3. V was pared by 0 bases and J by 4 bases, with 10 bases between. CDR1 SGHRS and CDR2 YFSETQ come from the germline V gene.

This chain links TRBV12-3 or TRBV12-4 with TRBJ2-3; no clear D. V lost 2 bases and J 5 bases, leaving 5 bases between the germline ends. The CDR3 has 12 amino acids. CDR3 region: CASSLRQDTQYF. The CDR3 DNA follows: TGTGCCAGCAGTTTAAGACAAGATACGCAGTATTTT.

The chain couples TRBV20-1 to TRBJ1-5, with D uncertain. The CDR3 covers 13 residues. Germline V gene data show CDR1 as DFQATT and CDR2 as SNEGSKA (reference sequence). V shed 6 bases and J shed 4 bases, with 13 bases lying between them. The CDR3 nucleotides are TGCAGTGCCGGCCCCCAGGTAAATCAGCCCCAGCATTTT. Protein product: CSAGPQVNQPQHF.

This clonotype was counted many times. Written as DNA, the CDR3 is TGTGCCAGCAGCACTAGCGGGGGCCTAGCCAAAAACATTCAGTACTTC. This gives the protein CASSTSGGLAKNIQYF. The V gene is TRBV7-2, the J gene TRBJ2-4, with TRBD2 matching 11 bases. The CDR3 runs to 16 residues. Germline assignment: CDR1 SGHTA and CDR2 FQGNSA. Trimming at V came to 5 bases and at J to 0 bases, leaving 3 bases not matched to a gene.

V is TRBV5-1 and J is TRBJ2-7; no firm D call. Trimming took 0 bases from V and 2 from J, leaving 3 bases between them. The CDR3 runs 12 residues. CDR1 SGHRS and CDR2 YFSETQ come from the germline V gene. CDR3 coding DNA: TGCGCCAGCAGCTTGGAAGCCTACGAGCAGTACTTC. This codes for CASSLEAYEQYF. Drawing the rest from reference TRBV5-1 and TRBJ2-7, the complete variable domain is KAGVTQTPRYLIKTRGQQVTLSCSPISGHRSVSWYQQTPGQGLQFLFEYFSETQRNKGNFPGRFSGRQFSNSRSEMNVSTLELGDSALYLCASSLEAYEQYFGPGTRLTVT.

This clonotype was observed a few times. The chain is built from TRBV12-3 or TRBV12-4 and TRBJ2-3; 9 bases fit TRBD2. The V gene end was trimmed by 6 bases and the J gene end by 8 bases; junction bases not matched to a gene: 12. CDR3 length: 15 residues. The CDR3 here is CASSLSSGARGTQYF. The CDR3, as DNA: TGTGCCAGCAGCCTTTCTAGCGGGGCGAGGGGTACGCAGTATTTT.

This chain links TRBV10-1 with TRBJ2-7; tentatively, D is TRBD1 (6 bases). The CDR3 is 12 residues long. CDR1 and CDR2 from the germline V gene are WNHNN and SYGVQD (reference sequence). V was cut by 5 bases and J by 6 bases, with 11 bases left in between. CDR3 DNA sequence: TGCGCCAGCAGTCGAACAGGGTCCGAGCAGTACTTC. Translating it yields CASSRTGSEQYF.

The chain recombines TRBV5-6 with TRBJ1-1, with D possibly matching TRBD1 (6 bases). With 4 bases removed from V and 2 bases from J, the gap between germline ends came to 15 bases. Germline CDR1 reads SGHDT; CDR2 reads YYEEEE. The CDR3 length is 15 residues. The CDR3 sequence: CASSGRGTSNTEAFF. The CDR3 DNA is TGTGCCAGCAGCGGGAGGGGGACAAGCAACACTGAAGCTTTCTTT.

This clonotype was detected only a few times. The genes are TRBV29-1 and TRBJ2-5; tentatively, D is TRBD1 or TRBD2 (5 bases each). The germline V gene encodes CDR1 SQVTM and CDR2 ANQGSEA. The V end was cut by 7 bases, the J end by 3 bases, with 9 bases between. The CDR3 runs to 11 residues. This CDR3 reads CSAGGEETQYF. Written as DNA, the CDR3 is TGCAGCGCTGGGGGAGAAGAGACCCAGTACTTC.

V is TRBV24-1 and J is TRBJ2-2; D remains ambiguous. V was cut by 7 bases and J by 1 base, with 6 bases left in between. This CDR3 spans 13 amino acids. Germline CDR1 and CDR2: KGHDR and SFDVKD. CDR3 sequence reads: CATRQRNTGELFF. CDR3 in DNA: TGTGCCACCAGACAGAGGAACACCGGGGAGCTGTTTTTT.

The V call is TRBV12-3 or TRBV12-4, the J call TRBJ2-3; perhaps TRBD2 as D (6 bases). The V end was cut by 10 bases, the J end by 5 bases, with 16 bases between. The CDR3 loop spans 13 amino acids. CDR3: CATGRGGGDTQYF. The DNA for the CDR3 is TGTGCCACCGGCCGGGGAGGTGGAGATACGCAGTATTTT.

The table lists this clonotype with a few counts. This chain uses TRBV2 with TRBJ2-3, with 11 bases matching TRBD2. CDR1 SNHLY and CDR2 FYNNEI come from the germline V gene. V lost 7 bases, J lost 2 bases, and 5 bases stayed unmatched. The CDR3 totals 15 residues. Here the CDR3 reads CASKRLAGNTDTQYF. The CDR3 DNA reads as TGTGCCAGCAAACGACTAGCGGGGAACACAGATACGCAGTATTTT.

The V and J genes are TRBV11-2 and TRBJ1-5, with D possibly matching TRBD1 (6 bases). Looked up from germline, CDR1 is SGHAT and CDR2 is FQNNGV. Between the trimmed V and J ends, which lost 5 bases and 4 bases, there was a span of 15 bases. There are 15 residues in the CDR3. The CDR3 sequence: CASSDTGRINQPQHF. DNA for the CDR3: TGTGCCAGCAGCGACACAGGGAGGATTAATCAGCCCCAGCATTTT. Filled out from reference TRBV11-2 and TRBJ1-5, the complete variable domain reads EAGVAQSPRYKIIEKRQSVAFWCNPISGHATLYWYQQILGQGPKLLIQFQNNGVVDDSQLPKDRFSAERLKGVDSTLKIQPAKLEDSAVYLCASSDTGRINQPQHFGDGTRLSIL.

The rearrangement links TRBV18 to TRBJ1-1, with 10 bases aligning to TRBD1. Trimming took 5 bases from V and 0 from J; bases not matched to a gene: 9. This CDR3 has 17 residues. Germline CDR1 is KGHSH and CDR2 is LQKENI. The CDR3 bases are TGTGCCAGCTCAGCGGGACAGGGGCCGGGGATGAACACTGAAGCTTTCTTT. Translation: CASSAGQGPGMNTEAFF.

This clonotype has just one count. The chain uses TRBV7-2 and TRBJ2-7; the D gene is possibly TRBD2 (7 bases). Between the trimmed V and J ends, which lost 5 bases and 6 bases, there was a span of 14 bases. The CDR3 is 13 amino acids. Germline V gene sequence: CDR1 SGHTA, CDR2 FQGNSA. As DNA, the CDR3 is TGTGCCAGCAGCCTCACTAGGGGGGGCGAGCAGTACGTC. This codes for CASSLTRGGEQYV.

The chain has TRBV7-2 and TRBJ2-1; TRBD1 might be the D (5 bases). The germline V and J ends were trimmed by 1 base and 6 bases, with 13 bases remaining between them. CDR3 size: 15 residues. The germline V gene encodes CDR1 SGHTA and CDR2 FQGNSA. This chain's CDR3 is CASSLVGASGNEQFF. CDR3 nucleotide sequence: TGTGCCAGCAGCTTAGTAGGGGCGTCCGGCAATGAGCAGTTCTTC.